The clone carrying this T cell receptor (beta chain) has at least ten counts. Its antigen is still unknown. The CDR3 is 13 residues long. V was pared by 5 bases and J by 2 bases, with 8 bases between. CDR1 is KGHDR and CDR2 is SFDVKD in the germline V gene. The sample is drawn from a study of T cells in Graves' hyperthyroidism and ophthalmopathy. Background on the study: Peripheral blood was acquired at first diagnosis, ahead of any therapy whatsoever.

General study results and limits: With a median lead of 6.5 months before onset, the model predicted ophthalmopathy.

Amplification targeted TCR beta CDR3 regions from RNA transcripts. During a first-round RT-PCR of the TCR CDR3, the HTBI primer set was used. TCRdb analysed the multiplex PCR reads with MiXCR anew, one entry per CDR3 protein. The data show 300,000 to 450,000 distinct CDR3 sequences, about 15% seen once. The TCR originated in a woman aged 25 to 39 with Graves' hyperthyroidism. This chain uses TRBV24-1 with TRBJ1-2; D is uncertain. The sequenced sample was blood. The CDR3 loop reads CATSVGENYGYTF. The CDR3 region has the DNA TGTGCCACCAGTGTTGGAGAGAACTATGGCTACACCTTC.